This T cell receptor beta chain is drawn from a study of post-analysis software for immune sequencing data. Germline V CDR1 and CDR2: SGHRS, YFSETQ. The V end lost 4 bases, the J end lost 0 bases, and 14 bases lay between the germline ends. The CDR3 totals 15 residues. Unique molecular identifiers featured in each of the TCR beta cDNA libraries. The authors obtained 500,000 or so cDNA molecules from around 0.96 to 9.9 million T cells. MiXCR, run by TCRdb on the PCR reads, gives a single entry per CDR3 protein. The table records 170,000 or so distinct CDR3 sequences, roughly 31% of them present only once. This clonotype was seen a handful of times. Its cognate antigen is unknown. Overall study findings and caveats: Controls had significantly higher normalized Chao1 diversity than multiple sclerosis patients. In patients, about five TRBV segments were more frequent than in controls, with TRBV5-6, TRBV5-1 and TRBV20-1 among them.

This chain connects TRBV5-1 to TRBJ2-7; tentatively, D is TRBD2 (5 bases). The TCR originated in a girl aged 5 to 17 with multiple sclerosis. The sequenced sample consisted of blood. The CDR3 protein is CASSLSAESSYEQYF. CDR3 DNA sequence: TGCGCCAGCAGCCTTTCAGCGGAGAGCTCCTACGAGCAGTACTTC.